This T cell receptor beta chain emerged from a study of blood T cell repertoires in COVID-19. Across the study: Acute and convalescent COVID-19 samples came from the United States, Italy and Spain. In each case, the material was cDNA or gDNA derived from T cells, B-cell-depleted T cells, or PBMCs.

The method was immunoSEQ multiplex PCR; TCRdb's version includes in-frame clones alone and lacks a portion of them. Of 25,000 to 30,000 clones detected, approximately 93% appear once; the ten largest clones hold 0.65% to 0.85%. V gave up 4 bases and J gave up 9 bases, with 10 bases separating them. The CDR3 runs 13 residues. Germline loops: CDR1 MNHEY, CDR2 SMNVEV (reference sequence). Sequencing input: peripheral blood. The genes are TRBV27 and TRBJ1-6; D is ambiguous. This TCR was recovered from a woman in her seventies with COVID-19, enrolled during active disease. CDR3 DNA sequence: TGTGCCAGCAGTTCGACGGGTGGTTCACCCCTCCACTTT. Translation gives CASSSTGGSPLHF.